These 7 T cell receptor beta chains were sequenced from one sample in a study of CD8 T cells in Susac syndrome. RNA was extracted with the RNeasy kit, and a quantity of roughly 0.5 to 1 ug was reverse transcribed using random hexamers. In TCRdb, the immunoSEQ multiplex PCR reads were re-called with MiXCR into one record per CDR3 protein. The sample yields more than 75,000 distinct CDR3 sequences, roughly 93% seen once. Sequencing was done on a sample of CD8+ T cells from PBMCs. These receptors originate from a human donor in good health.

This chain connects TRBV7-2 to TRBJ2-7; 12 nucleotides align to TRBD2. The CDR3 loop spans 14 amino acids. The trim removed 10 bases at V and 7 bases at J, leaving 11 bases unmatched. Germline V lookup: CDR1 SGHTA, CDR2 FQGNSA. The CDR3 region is CATTLAGGPGEQYV. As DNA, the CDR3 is TGTGCCACCACTCTAGCGGGAGGGCCCGGAGAGCAGTACGTC.

The CDR3 region is CASTPRPVGRRISYEQYV. The CDR3 DNA is TGTGCCAGCACTCCGCGCCCCGTGGGACGGAGGATCTCCTACGAGCAGTACGTC. The chain joins TRBV6-1 to TRBJ2-7; the D gene could be TRBD1 or TRBD2 (5 bases each). Trimming took off 7 bases at V and 0 bases at J, with 25 bases between the two ends. The germline gives CDR1 MNHNS, CDR2 SASEGT. CDR3 length: 18 amino acids.

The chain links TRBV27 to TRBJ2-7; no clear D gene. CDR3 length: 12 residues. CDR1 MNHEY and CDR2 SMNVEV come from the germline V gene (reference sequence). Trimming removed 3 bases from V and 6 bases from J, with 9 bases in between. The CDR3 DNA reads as TGTGCCAGCAGTTTCTCCGGGCGCGAGCAGTACTTC. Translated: CASSFSGREQYF.

CDR3 region: CSATDRDSPYNEQFF. The CDR3, as DNA: TGCAGTGCTACCGACCGGGACTCTCCCTACAATGAGCAGTTCTTC. The chain combines TRBV20-1 with TRBJ2-1; tentative D call: TRBD2 (6 bases). The V end was cut by 4 bases, the J end by 2 bases, with 15 bases between. The CDR3 length is 15 residues. CDR1 and CDR2 from the germline V gene are DFQATT and SNEGSKA (reference sequence).

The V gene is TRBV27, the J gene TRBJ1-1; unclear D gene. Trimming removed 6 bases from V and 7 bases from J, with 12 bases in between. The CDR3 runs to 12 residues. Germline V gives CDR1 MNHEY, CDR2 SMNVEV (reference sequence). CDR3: CASSPGRYEAFF. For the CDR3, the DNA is TGTGCCAGCAGCCCCGGACGGTATGAAGCTTTCTTT.

The DNA of the CDR3 is TGCGCCAGCAGCCAAGAATCAGGGCCCCATGGCTACACCTTC. It encodes CASSQESGPHGYTF. This chain links TRBV4-1 with TRBJ1-2, with D perhaps matching TRBD1 (5 bases). Trimming cost V 0 bases and J 6 bases, with 11 bases left between them. The CDR3 totals 14 residues. CDR1 and CDR2 (germline): MGHRA, YSYEKL.

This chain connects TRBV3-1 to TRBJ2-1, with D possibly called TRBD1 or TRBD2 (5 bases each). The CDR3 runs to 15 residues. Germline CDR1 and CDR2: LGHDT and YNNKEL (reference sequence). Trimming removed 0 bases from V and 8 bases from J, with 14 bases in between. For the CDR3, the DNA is TGTGCCAGCAGCCAAGATCCGGGACGGCGTGATGAGCAGTTCTTC. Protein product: CASSQDPGRRDEQFF.